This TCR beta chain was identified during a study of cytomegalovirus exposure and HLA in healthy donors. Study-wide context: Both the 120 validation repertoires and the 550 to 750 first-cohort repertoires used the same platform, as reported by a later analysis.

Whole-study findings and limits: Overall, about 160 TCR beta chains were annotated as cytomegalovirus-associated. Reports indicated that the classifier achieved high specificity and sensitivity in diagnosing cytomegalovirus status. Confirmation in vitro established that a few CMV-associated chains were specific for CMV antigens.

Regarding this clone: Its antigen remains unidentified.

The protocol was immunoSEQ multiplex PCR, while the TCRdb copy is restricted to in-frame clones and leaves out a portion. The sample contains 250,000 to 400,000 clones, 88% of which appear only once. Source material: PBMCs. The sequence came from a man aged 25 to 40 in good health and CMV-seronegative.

DNA for the CDR3: TGTGCCAGCAGCTCCATAAAAGGACTAGCGGACGAGCAGTACTTC. Protein: CASSSIKGLADEQYF. The V and J genes are TRBV7-2 and TRBJ2-7, with 10 bases lining up with TRBD2. The CDR3 runs to 15 residues. V lost 4 bases, J lost 5 bases, and 8 bases stayed unmatched. The germline V gene encodes CDR1 SGHTA and CDR2 FQGNSA.